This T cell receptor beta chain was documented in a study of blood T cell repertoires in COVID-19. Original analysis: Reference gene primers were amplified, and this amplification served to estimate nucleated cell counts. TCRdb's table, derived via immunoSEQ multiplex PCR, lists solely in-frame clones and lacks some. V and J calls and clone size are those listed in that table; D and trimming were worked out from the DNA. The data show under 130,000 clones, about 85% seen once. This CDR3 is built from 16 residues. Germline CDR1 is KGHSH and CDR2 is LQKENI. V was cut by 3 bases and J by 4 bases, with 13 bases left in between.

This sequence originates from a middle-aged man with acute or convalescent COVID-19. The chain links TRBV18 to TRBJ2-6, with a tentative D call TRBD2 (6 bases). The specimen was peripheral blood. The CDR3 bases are TGTGCCAGCTCACCCGGTGGAGGGACCGGGGCCAACGTCCTGACTTTC. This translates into CASSPGGGTGANVLTF.